The rows below give T cell receptor beta chains drawn from one sample of a study of T-cell memory formation after mild COVID-19. TCRdb redid the calling of the 5' RACE reads with MiXCR, one entry per CDR3 protein. The sample contains 250,000 to 350,000 distinct CDR3 sequences, 15% to 20% of which appear only once. The sample consisted of PBMCs or a T cell subset sorted from them (not recorded which). These receptors were collected from a man between 18 and 29 years old who had mild COVID-19 (a few samples of this study predate the infection). Cell type and time point are not known. The CDR3 runs from the conserved cysteine through the conserved F or W. The D gene is left open where the match is weak. A row's size may be missing; if present it is once, few, many or a size class.

v_gene: TRBV12-3/TRBV12-4; j_gene: TRBJ1-1; abundance: few; d_gene: .; CDR3nt: TGTGCCAGCAGTCCCGGAAGGTTCATGAACACTGAAGCTTTCTTT; CDR3aa: CASSPGRFMNTEAFF
v_gene: TRBV4-1; j_gene: TRBJ2-1; abundance: few; d_gene: TRBD2; CDR3nt: TGCGCCAGCAGCCAAGATCTTGCGGGGGGCACCTCCTACAATGAGCAGTTCTTC; CDR3aa: CASSQDLAGGTSYNEQFF
v_gene: TRBV6-5; j_gene: TRBJ1-6; abundance: many; d_gene: .; CDR3nt: TGTGCCAGCATGCAGGGAGGGCTTGATTCACCCCTCCACTTT; CDR3aa: CASMQGGLDSPLHF
v_gene: TRBV5-1; j_gene: TRBJ2-5; abundance: few; d_gene: .; CDR3nt: TGCGCCAGCAGCTTCCAGTTACAAGAGACCCAGTACTTC; CDR3aa: CASSFQLQETQYF
v_gene: TRBV20-1; j_gene: TRBJ2-6; abundance: once; d_gene: TRBD1; CDR3nt: TGCAGTGCTAGGAGGGACAGGGCTGGGGCCAACGTCCTGACTTTC; CDR3aa: CSARRDRAGANVLTF
v_gene: TRBV4-2; j_gene: TRBJ1-2; abundance: .; d_gene: .; CDR3nt: TGTGCCAGCAGCCAAGATCCCAGGTACGGGGTCGGCTACACCTTC; CDR3aa: CASSQDPRYGVGYTF
v_gene: TRBV2; j_gene: TRBJ2-4; abundance: .; d_gene: TRBD1; CDR3nt: TGTGCCAGCAAAAGGGGACAGGAGGCCAAAAACATTCAGTACTTC; CDR3aa: CASKRGQEAKNIQYF
v_gene: TRBV28; j_gene: TRBJ2-1; abundance: few; d_gene: .; CDR3nt: TGTGCCAGCCGTCGGAGGGGTCCGTCTGGGGCAGGTGATGAGCAGTTCTTC; CDR3aa: CASRRRGPSGAGDEQFF
v_gene: TRBV5-5; j_gene: TRBJ1-5; abundance: many; d_gene: .; CDR3nt: TGTGCCAGCAGCTTGTGGGAGGGCAATCAGCCCCAGCATTTT; CDR3aa: CASSLWEGNQPQHF
v_gene: TRBV27; j_gene: TRBJ2-5; abundance: once; d_gene: .; CDR3nt: TGTGCCAGCAGTTGGGGGGGCCTCCAAGAGACCCAGTACTTC; CDR3aa: CASSWGGLQETQYF
v_gene: TRBV7-2; j_gene: TRBJ2-1; abundance: few; d_gene: .; CDR3nt: TGTGCCAGCAGCCTAGTTCCCGGGACACCCGAACGGGGGCCCCAGTTTGAGCAGTTCTTC; CDR3aa: CASSLVPGTPERGPQFEQFF
v_gene: TRBV12-3/TRBV12-4; j_gene: TRBJ2-7; abundance: many; d_gene: .; CDR3nt: TGTGCCAGCACCACACAGGGAAGGTCCTACGAGCAGTACTTC; CDR3aa: CASTTQGRSYEQYF
v_gene: TRBV11-1; j_gene: TRBJ2-3; abundance: many; d_gene: .; CDR3nt: TGTGCCAGCAGCTTACTTAACGCTGATACGCAGTATTTT; CDR3aa: CASSLLNADTQYF
v_gene: TRBV9; j_gene: TRBJ2-5; abundance: .; d_gene: .; CDR3nt: TGTGCCAGCAGCGTGATTCCGGGGGCAGAGACCCAGTACTTC; CDR3aa: CASSVIPGAETQYF
v_gene: TRBV10-3; j_gene: TRBJ1-5; abundance: few; d_gene: .; CDR3nt: TGTGCCATCAGTGAGTCCAACAGACCCCAGCCCCAGCATTTT; CDR3aa: CAISESNRPQPQHF
v_gene: TRBV4-3; j_gene: TRBJ1-5; abundance: .; d_gene: .; CDR3nt: TGCGCCAGCAGCCAAGGCAGCGCCCAGCCCCAGCATTTT; CDR3aa: CASSQGSAQPQHF
v_gene: TRBV5-1; j_gene: TRBJ1-1; abundance: many; d_gene: .; CDR3nt: TGCGCCAGCAGCCTTGGGACGAGGAACACTGAAGCTTTCTTT; CDR3aa: CASSLGTRNTEAFF
v_gene: TRBV4-2; j_gene: TRBJ2-7; abundance: few; d_gene: .; CDR3nt: TGTGCCAGCAGCGACGGGTCCTACGAGCAGTACTTC; CDR3aa: CASSDGSYEQYF
v_gene: TRBV7-9; j_gene: TRBJ1-1; abundance: .; d_gene: .; CDR3nt: TGTGCCAGCACCCTCTTTCAGAGAATGAACACTGAAGCTTTCTTT; CDR3aa: CASTLFQRMNTEAFF
v_gene: TRBV6-5; j_gene: TRBJ1-4; abundance: few; d_gene: .; CDR3nt: TGTGCCAGCAGTTTATCGCCGGGGGGGAGTGAAAAACTGTTTTTT; CDR3aa: CASSLSPGGSEKLFF
v_gene: TRBV12-3/TRBV12-4; j_gene: TRBJ2-3; abundance: many; d_gene: .; CDR3nt: TGTGCCAGCAAACCCATGCTGACAAGCACAGATACGCAGTATTTT; CDR3aa: CASKPMLTSTDTQYF
v_gene: TRBV27; j_gene: TRBJ1-6; abundance: many; d_gene: TRBD1; CDR3nt: TGTGCCAGCAGTCGACGATCCGGGACAGGGGATTCACCCCTCCACTTT; CDR3aa: CASSRRSGTGDSPLHF
v_gene: TRBV28; j_gene: TRBJ2-2; abundance: .; d_gene: TRBD1; CDR3nt: TGTGCCAGCAGTCCAAGACAGGGAAGATCCACCGGGGAGCTGTTTTTT; CDR3aa: CASSPRQGRSTGELFF
v_gene: TRBV4-3; j_gene: TRBJ1-4; abundance: .; d_gene: .; CDR3nt: TGCGCCAGCAGCCAATTTGCAGGGACTAATGAAAAACTGTTTTTT; CDR3aa: CASSQFAGTNEKLFF
v_gene: TRBV5-4; j_gene: TRBJ2-2; abundance: .; d_gene: .; CDR3nt: TGTGCCAGCAGCCGACGCGACAGCATTGGCGGGGAGCTGTTTTTT; CDR3aa: CASSRRDSIGGELFF
v_gene: TRBV6-2/TRBV6-3; j_gene: TRBJ2-2; abundance: .; d_gene: .; CDR3nt: TGTGCCAGCAGTTACCGACGCGGACCCACCGGGGAGCTGTTTTTT; CDR3aa: CASSYRRGPTGELFF
v_gene: TRBV2; j_gene: TRBJ2-3; abundance: few; d_gene: .; CDR3nt: TGTGCCAGCAGTGGGGGGGCAAGCCTGAGCACAGATACGCAGTATTTT; CDR3aa: CASSGGASLSTDTQYF
v_gene: TRBV6-5; j_gene: TRBJ1-1; abundance: .; d_gene: .; CDR3nt: TGTGCCAGCAGGTCTGCAGGGACGATTAAAGCTTTCTTT; CDR3aa: CASRSAGTIKAFF
v_gene: TRBV12-3/TRBV12-4; j_gene: TRBJ2-1; abundance: few; d_gene: .; CDR3nt: TGTGCCAGCACCAACGGACGCAGGACTTCGATTCGCAATGAGCAGTTCTTC; CDR3aa: CASTNGRRTSIRNEQFF
v_gene: TRBV7-9; j_gene: TRBJ1-3; abundance: .; d_gene: .; CDR3nt: TGTGCCAGCAAGGAGCCCTCCGGAAACACCATATATTTT; CDR3aa: CASKEPSGNTIYF
v_gene: TRBV29-1; j_gene: TRBJ1-2; abundance: .; d_gene: TRBD1; CDR3nt: TGCAGCGTTGATTGGGACAGGGAAGGCTACACCTTC; CDR3aa: CSVDWDREGYTF